The 14 T cell receptor beta chains below all came from one sample that was sequenced in a study of CD8 T cells in Susac syndrome. The authors reverse transcribed 0.5 to 1 ug RNA with random hexamers. TCRdb reprocessed the immunoSEQ multiplex PCR reads via MiXCR and lists one record per CDR3 protein. This table holds roughly 400,000 distinct CDR3 sequences, approximately 89% found once. Material for sequencing was CD8+ T cells from PBMCs. These receptors were obtained from a human donor with multiple sclerosis.

This sequence joins TRBV7-4 and TRBJ1-1, with a possible D match to TRBD1 (5 bases). CDR3 length equals 14 residues. The germline V gene has CDR1 SGHVT and CDR2 SQSDAQ. Trimming took 1 base from V and 7 from J, leaving 13 bases between them. The chain's CDR3 is CASSLDAGLSEAFF. The CDR3 bases are TGTGCCAGCAGCTTAGATGCGGGGCTCAGTGAAGCTTTCTTT.

The V gene is TRBV4-1, the J gene TRBJ2-7; a possible D gene is TRBD2 (5 bases). Germline assignment: CDR1 MGHRA and CDR2 YSYEKL. V was shortened by 0 bases and J by 0 bases, with 9 bases between the two germline ends. The CDR3 runs to 15 residues. The CDR3 DNA reads as TGCGCCAGCAGCCAAGACGGGATAAGCTCCTACGAGCAGTACTTC. This encodes CASSQDGISSYEQYF.

V and J are TRBV5-4 and TRBJ2-3; perhaps TRBD1 as D (6 bases). Germline V gene sequence: CDR1 SGHNT, CDR2 YYREEE (reference sequence). This CDR3 spans 15 amino acids. V gave up 4 bases and J gave up 0 bases, with 12 bases separating them. In DNA form, the CDR3 reads TGTGCCAGCAGCCACCGGGACACGAGCACAGATACGCAGTATTTT. Its translation: CASSHRDTSTDTQYF.

The CDR3 DNA follows: TGTGCCAGTGCCTGGGCGGCAGGGGAGGCCGCCATATATTCACCCCTCCACTTT. This sequence encodes CASAWAAGEAAIYSPLHF. J is TRBJ1-6 and V is TRBV6-1; weak D call: TRBD1 (6 bases). Trimming cost V 9 bases and J 8 bases, with 29 bases left between them. Per the germline V gene, CDR1 is MNHNS and CDR2 is SASEGT. The CDR3 has 18 residues.

This chain joins TRBV7-9 and TRBJ1-1; D is undetermined. The V end was cut by 5 bases, the J end by 0 bases, with 13 bases between. From germline, CDR1 is SEHNR and CDR2 FQNEAQ (reference sequence). CDR3 length: 15 residues. The CDR3 sequence: CASSPWAVMNTEAFF. The CDR3 DNA reads as TGTGCCAGCAGCCCCTGGGCAGTAATGAACACTGAAGCTTTCTTT.

The chain recombines TRBV5-5 with TRBJ2-7; maybe TRBD1 (5 bases). V dropped 1 base and J dropped 6 bases, with 14 bases sitting between them. Germline V gene lookup returns CDR1 SGHKS and CDR2 YYEKEE (reference sequence). This CDR3 comprises 14 residues. This chain's CDR3 is CASSLIQMGPEQYF. The CDR3, as DNA: TGTGCCAGCAGCTTGATCCAAATGGGGCCCGAGCAGTACTTC.

The chain uses TRBV7-9 and TRBJ2-7, with a tentative D call TRBD1 (7 bases). The CDR3 has 13 residues. Germline CDR1 and CDR2: SEHNR and FQNEAQ (reference sequence). V was trimmed by 5 bases and J by 5 bases, leaving 13 bases between them. CDR3 region: CASSGRDSHEQYF. In DNA form, the CDR3 reads TGTGCCAGCAGCGGGCGGGACAGCCACGAGCAGTACTTC.

The chain carries TRBV20-1 and TRBJ2-1; 11 nucleotides agree with TRBD2. With V trimmed by 2 bases and J by 10 bases, 10 bases remained unmatched. Germline V gene data show CDR1 as DFQATT and CDR2 as SNEGSKA (reference sequence). This CDR3 has 15 residues. DNA for the CDR3: TGCAGTGCTAGAACTACTAGCGGGAGTCTGTGGGAGCAGTTCTTC. Residues: CSARTTSGSLWEQFF.

In nucleotides, the CDR3 is TGTGCCAGCAGCACCTGGACTCCTAGGACGAATTCACCCCTCCACTTT. Translation: CASSTWTPRTNSPLHF. The gene calls are TRBV11-2 and TRBJ1-6, with unresolved D. From germline, CDR1 is SGHAT and CDR2 FQNNGV. Trimming pared 5 bases from V and 7 bases from J, leaving 18 bases between. The CDR3 is made up of 16 amino acids.

The V and J genes are TRBV6-1 and TRBJ2-7, with TRBD1 identical over 9 bases. CDR1 and CDR2 from the germline V gene are MNHNS and SASEGT. The junction had 4 bases not matched to a gene; V was cut back by 4 bases and J by 0 bases. The CDR3 length is 15 residues. The CDR3 DNA sequence: TGTGCCAGCAGTGCGGAGACAGGGGGCTCCTACGAGCAGTACTTC. Amino acid sequence: CASSAETGGSYEQYF.

The gene calls are TRBV24-1 and TRBJ2-1, with TRBD2 as a possible D gene (6 bases). V was clipped by 7 bases and J by 9 bases, with 27 bases between them. CDR3 length: 17 residues. In germline, CDR1 is KGHDR, CDR2 SFDVKD. CDR3 in amino acids: CATSASPGPRVGGEQFF. The CDR3 DNA reads as TGTGCCACCAGCGCCTCGCCGGGACCGAGAGTGGGAGGTGAGCAGTTCTTC.

The chain is built from TRBV12-3 or TRBV12-4 and TRBJ1-2; 8 bases line up with TRBD1. V was clipped by 2 bases and J by 5 bases; unmatched bases: 7. The CDR3 consists of 15 residues. CDR3 loop: CASSLSGTGSYGYTF. CDR3 DNA: TGTGCCAGCAGTTTATCGGGGACAGGATCATATGGCTACACCTTC.

This chain uses TRBV4-1 with TRBJ1-1; 8 positions match TRBD1. Germline V gene data show CDR1 as MGHRA and CDR2 as YSYEKL. V shed 4 bases and J 10 bases; nucleotides not matched to a gene: 17. The CDR3 has 16 amino acids. Written as DNA, the CDR3 is TGCGCCAGCAGCCCAGCCGGGGCAGGGGGCCTTCGTCGAGCTTTCTTT. The encoded protein is CASSPAGAGGLRRAFF.

This clonotype was observed a few times. The chain couples TRBV5-6 to TRBJ2-7, with D possibly being TRBD1 (5 bases). V lost 2 bases to trimming and J lost 0 bases, with 6 bases between them. This CDR3 comprises 13 residues. The V gene's germline CDR1 is SGHDT and CDR2 YYEEEE. The CDR3 here is CASSLQVSYEQYF. CDR3 nucleotide sequence: TGTGCCAGCAGCTTACAGGTCTCCTACGAGCAGTACTTC.